This T cell receptor beta chain was documented in a study of glioma-infiltrating T cells after dendritic cell vaccination. Assay used: immunoSEQ multiplex PCR; TCRdb lists only in-frame clones, some missing. The data contain about 64,000 clones, roughly 80% of them singletons. This CDR3 is 14 amino acids long. Germline CDR1 is SNHLY and CDR2 is FYNNEI. The V end lost 3 bases, the J end lost 6 bases, and 14 bases lay between the germline ends. Patients had residual fresh-frozen tumor tissue and more than two years of survival data. This TCR derives from a human donor with glioblastoma. The chain employs TRBV2 and TRBJ1-1; no definite D call. The sample in question was blood, obtained before dendritic cell vaccination. This chain's CDR3 is CASSEVEYPSEAFF. The DNA for the CDR3 is TGTGCCAGCAGTGAGGTGGAGTACCCCTCTGAAGCTTTCTTT.